The 16 T cell receptor beta chains in this list originate from one sample, sequenced in a study of shared clonotypes between healthy human individuals. Produced via immunoSEQ multiplex PCR; TCRdb's table is partial and in-frame only. The profile shows 2 million to 2.5 million clones, roughly 93% of them singletons. The sample comprised naive CD4+ T cells from PBMCs. Subset in this sample: CD45RA+ positively selected. The receptors come from a man between 18 and 29 years old in good health. Some clones in this sample may be carry-over from other donors' samples.

The chain recombines TRBV11-2 with TRBJ2-1; D is unresolved. The CDR3 runs 12 residues. In germline, CDR1 is SGHAT, CDR2 FQNNGV. V lost 0 bases and J 9 bases, leaving 6 bases between the germline ends. CDR3 in DNA: TGTGCCAGCAGCTTAGATTCCACTGAGCAGTTCTTC. Amino acids: CASSLDSTEQFF. Together with reference TRBV11-2 and TRBJ2-1, the CDR3 gives the full variable domain: EAGVAQSPRYKIIEKRQSVAFWCNPISGHATLYWYQQILGQGPKLLIQFQNNGVVDDSQLPKDRFSAERLKGVDSTLKIQPAKLEDSAVYLCASSLDSTEQFFGPGTRLTVL.

This clone came up once. The chain joins TRBV7-3 to TRBJ2-5; the D gene is possibly TRBD1 (5 bases). This CDR3 is built from 13 residues. The germline gives CDR1 SGHTA, CDR2 FQGTGA. Trimming shortened V by 5 bases and J by 7 bases, and 14 bases separated the two germline ends. CDR3 protein: CASSDSQWGTQYF. The CDR3 region has the DNA TGTGCCAGCAGCGACAGTCAATGGGGGACCCAGTACTTC.

This sequence joins TRBV5-1 and TRBJ2-1, with 7 bases matching TRBD1. The CDR3 has 17 residues. CDR1 is SGHRS and CDR2 is YFSETQ in the germline V gene. Trimming removed 4 bases from V and 8 bases from J; junction bases left unmatched: 18. The chain's CDR3 is CASSLGTDLPYKDEQFF. In DNA form, the CDR3 reads TGCGCCAGCAGCCTAGGGACAGACCTACCTTACAAGGATGAGCAGTTCTTC.

J is TRBJ1-2 and V is TRBV25-1, with D possibly being TRBD1 (6 bases). The CDR3 runs to 16 residues. Germline V gives CDR1 MGHDK, CDR2 SYGVNS. V gave up 1 base and J gave up 0 bases, with 12 bases separating them. Here the CDR3 DNA reads TGTGCCAGCAGTGAATGGGGTCCAGGGGCTAACTATGGCTACACCTTC. Amino acid sequence: CASSEWGPGANYGYTF.

The V gene is TRBV6-5, the J gene TRBJ1-4; tentatively, D is TRBD1 (6 bases). This CDR3 contains 12 residues. V was cut by 8 bases and J by 8 bases, with 12 bases left in between. CDR1 and CDR2 from the germline V gene are MNHEY and SVGAGI. The CDR3 DNA follows: TGTGCCAGCGGGGGGCGATTAGAAAAACTGTTTTTT. Amino acid sequence: CASGGRLEKLFF.

The chain has TRBV28 and TRBJ2-2, with 8 bases aligning to TRBD1. Looked up from germline, CDR1 is MDHEN and CDR2 is SYDVKM. The CDR3 has 16 amino acids. After removal of 7 bases from V and 4 bases from J, the junction contained 11 bases not matched to a gene. CDR3 bases: TGTGCCAGCATCCCCTATGGGACAGGCCGCACCGGGGAGCTGTTTTTT. Protein sequence: CASIPYGTGRTGELFF. Filled out from reference TRBV28 and TRBJ2-2, the complete variable domain reads DVKVTQSSRYLVKRTGEKVFLECVQDMDHENMFWYRQDPGLGLRLIYFSYDVKMKEKGDIPEGYSVSREKKERFSLILESASTNQTSMYLCASIPYGTGRTGELFFGEGSRLTVL.

The chain links TRBV6-1 to TRBJ1-1, with TRBD1 matching over 10 bases. Per the germline V gene, CDR1 is MNHNS and CDR2 is SASEGT. The CDR3 runs 16 residues. V gave up 0 bases and J gave up 3 bases; unmatched junction bases: 4. CDR3 coding DNA: TGTGCCAGCAGTGAAGCGACGGGACAGGGGTACACTGAAGCTTTCTTT. Protein sequence: CASSEATGQGYTEAFF.

The V gene is TRBV7-2, the J gene TRBJ1-3, with a tentative D call TRBD1 (5 bases). Germline V gene sequence: CDR1 SGHTA, CDR2 FQGNSA. The V end lost 2 bases, the J end lost 4 bases, and 15 bases lay between the germline ends. CDR3 length: 16 residues. CDR3 nucleotide sequence: TGTGCCAGCAGCTTACTGGGCAGGGCGGGAGGAAACACCATATATTTT. It is translated as CASSLLGRAGGNTIYF.

This rearrangement joins TRBV5-1 to TRBJ2-7; 9 bases fit TRBD2. The CDR3 is 14 amino acids. J gave up 4 bases and V 3 bases, and 5 bases lay outside the gene matches. Germline V gene lookup returns CDR1 SGHRS and CDR2 YFSETQ. CDR3 nucleotide sequence: TGCGCCAGCAGCTCTGGACTAGCGAGATACGAGCAGTACTTC. Protein sequence: CASSSGLARYEQYF.

This clone was counted a single time. The chain joins TRBV7-9 to TRBJ1-6; no firm D call. Between the trimmed V and J ends, which lost 4 bases and 13 bases, there was a span of 8 bases. CDR3 length equals 11 residues. Looked up from germline, CDR1 is SEHNR and CDR2 is FQNEAQ (reference sequence). Here the CDR3 DNA reads TGTGCCAGCAGCTCGTTCGGGCCCCTCCACTTT. Its protein is CASSSFGPLHF.

The rearrangement uses TRBV5-5 and TRBJ1-2; a weak D match, TRBD1 (5 bases). Trimming removed 3 bases from V and 4 bases from J, with 22 bases in between. CDR3 size: 17 residues. From germline, CDR1 is SGHKS and CDR2 YYEKEE (reference sequence). The CDR3 here is CASSSIPRDLISYGYTF. CDR3 DNA: TGTGCCAGCAGCTCGATTCCGCGGGACCTAATAAGCTATGGCTACACCTTC.

The CDR3 reads CASSLVPYEQYF. The CDR3 coding sequence is TGTGCCAGCAGCTTAGTCCCCTACGAGCAGTACTTC. J is TRBJ2-7 and V is TRBV11-2; no reliable D call. Per germline, CDR1 SGHAT and CDR2 FQNNGV. V lost 1 base and J lost 2, with 3 bases in between. The CDR3 sequence is 12 residues long. Based on the CDR3 plus reference TRBV11-2 and TRBJ2-7, the full variable domain is EAGVAQSPRYKIIEKRQSVAFWCNPISGHATLYWYQQILGQGPKLLIQFQNNGVVDDSQLPKDRFSAERLKGVDSTLKIQPAKLEDSAVYLCASSLVPYEQYFGPGTRLTVT.

The chain links TRBV5-1 to TRBJ2-5; the D call may be TRBD1 or TRBD2 (5 bases each). Trimming took off 0 bases at V and 5 bases at J, with 8 bases between the two ends. This CDR3 has 13 amino acids. Germline V CDR1 and CDR2: SGHRS, YFSETQ. The CDR3 spells CASSLGGFETQYF. The CDR3 region has the DNA TGCGCCAGCAGCTTGGGGGGGTTCGAGACCCAGTACTTC.

This clone was seen a single time. The V call is TRBV4-2, the J call TRBJ2-2; a possible D gene is TRBD1 (5 bases). The CDR3 has 13 residues. The V and J ends lost 4 bases and 6 bases respectively, with 9 bases between them. Germline V gene lookup returns CDR1 LGHNA and CDR2 YNFKEQ. CDR3 loop: CASSPIGAGELFF. The CDR3 DNA sequence: TGTGCCAGCAGCCCTATAGGGGCCGGGGAGCTGTTTTTT.

The chain uses TRBV5-1 and TRBJ2-1; D could derive from TRBD1 or TRBD2 (5 bases each). The V end was cut by 3 bases, the J end by 4 bases, with 17 bases between. CDR1 and CDR2 from the germline V gene are SGHRS and YFSETQ. The CDR3 is 16 residues long. This CDR3 reads CASSYFPGPWYNEQFF. The CDR3 nucleotides are TGCGCCAGCAGCTACTTCCCGGGACCGTGGTACAATGAGCAGTTCTTC.

The V call is TRBV18, the J call TRBJ1-4, with D uncertain. The CDR3 runs to 13 residues. Germline lookup yields CDR1 KGHSH and CDR2 LQKENI. V shed 5 bases and J shed 5 bases, with 9 bases lying between them. CDR3 amino acids: CASSVTINEKLFF. The CDR3 DNA reads TGTGCCAGCTCAGTAACCATAAATGAAAAACTGTTTTTT.